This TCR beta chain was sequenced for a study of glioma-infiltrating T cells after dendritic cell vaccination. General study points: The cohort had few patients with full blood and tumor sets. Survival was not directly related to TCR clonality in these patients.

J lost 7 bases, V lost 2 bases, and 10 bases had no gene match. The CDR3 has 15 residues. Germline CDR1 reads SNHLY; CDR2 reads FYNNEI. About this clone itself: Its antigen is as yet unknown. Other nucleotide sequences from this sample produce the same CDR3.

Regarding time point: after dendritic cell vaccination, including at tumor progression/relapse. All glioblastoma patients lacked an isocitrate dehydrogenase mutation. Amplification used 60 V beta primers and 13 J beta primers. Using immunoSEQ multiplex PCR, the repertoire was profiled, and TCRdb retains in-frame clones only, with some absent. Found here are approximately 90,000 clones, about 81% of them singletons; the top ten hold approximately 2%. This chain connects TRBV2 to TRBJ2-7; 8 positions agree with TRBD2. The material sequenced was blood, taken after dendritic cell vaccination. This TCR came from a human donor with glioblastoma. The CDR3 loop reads CASSESPSGRYEQYV. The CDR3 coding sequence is TGTGCCAGCAGTGAATCCCCCAGCGGGAGATATGAGCAGTACGTC.